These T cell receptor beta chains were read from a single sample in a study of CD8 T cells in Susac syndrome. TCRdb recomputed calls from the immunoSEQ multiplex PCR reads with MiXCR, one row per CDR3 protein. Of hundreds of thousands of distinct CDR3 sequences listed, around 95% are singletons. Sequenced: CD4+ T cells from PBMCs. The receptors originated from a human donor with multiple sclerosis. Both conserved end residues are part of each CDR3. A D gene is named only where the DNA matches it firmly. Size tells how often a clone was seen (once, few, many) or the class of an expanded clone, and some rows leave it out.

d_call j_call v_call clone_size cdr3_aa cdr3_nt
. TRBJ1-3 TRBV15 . CATSRDQGSGNTIYF TGTGCCACCAGCAGAGATCAGGGTTCTGGAAACACCATATATTTT
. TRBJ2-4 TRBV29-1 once CSVVEGVPNIQYF TGCAGCGTTGTGGAAGGGGTTCCCAACATTCAGTACTTC
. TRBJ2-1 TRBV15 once CATSRPPDEQFF TGTGCCACCAGCAGGCCTCCGGATGAGCAGTTCTTC
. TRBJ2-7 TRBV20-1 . CSARPKYRPYEQYF TGCAGTGCTAGGCCGAAATATAGACCCTACGAGCAGTACTTC
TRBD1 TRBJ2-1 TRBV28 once CASRPRTGIIHEQFF TGTGCCAGCAGACCCCGGACAGGGATTATCCATGAGCAGTTCTTC
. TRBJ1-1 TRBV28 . CASRQAPGVAFF TGTGCCAGCCGTCAGGCCCCCGGGGTTGCTTTCTTT
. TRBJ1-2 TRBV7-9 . CASSGRKGYGYTF TGTGCCAGCAGCGGCAGAAAAGGCTATGGCTACACCTTC
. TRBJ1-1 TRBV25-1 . CASSDWPSNTEAFF TGTGCCAGCAGTGATTGGCCTTCTAACACTGAAGCTTTCTTT
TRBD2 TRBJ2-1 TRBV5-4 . CASSPGLVSYNEQFF TGTGCCAGCAGCCCAGGACTAGTCTCCTACAATGAGCAGTTCTTC
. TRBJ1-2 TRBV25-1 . CASSAGFNYGYTF TGTGCCAGCAGTGCGGGATTTAACTATGGCTACACCTTC
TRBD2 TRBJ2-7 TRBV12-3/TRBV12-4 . CASSPLTSGKYEQYF TGTGCCAGCAGCCCTCTTACTAGCGGGAAGTACGAGCAGTACTTC
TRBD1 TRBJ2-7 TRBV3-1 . CASSQTGAEQYF TGTGCCAGCAGCCAGACAGGGGCCGAGCAGTACTTC
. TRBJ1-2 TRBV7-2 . CASSVHEGYTF TGTGCCAGCAGCGTTCACGAGGGCTACACCTTC
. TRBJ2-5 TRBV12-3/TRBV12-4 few CASSPGRKETQYF TGTGCCAGCAGTCCCGGACGGAAAGAGACCCAGTACTTC
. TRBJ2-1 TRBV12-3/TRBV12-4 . CASSFGAWARPYNEQFF TGTGCCAGCAGTTTTGGAGCGTGGGCGCGGCCCTACAATGAGCAGTTCTTC
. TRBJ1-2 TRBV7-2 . CASSPPPGYTF TGTGCCAGCAGCCCCCCTCCTGGCTACACCTTC
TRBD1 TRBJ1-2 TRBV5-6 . CASSAPDRVFGYTF TGTGCCAGCAGCGCCCCGGACAGGGTCTTTGGCTACACCTTC
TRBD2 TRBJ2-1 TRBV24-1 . CATSDSGSLLIEQFF TGTGCCACCAGTGATAGCGGGAGTCTTTTAATTGAGCAGTTCTTC
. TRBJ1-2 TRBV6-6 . CASSYRGLANGYTF TGTGCCAGCAGTTACCGGGGACTGGCAAATGGCTACACCTTC
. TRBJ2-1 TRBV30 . CAYRDTYNEQFF TGTGCCTATAGGGACACCTACAATGAGCAGTTCTTC
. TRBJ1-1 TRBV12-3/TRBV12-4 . CASSLYSTEAFF TGTGCCAGCAGTTTATACAGCACTGAAGCTTTCTTT
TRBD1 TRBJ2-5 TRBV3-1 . CASSQIRGNQETQYF TGTGCCAGCAGCCAAATCAGGGGGAACCAAGAGACCCAGTACTTC
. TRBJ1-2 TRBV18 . CASSRTGPANYGYTF TGTGCCAGCTCGCGAACAGGGCCAGCTAACTATGGCTACACCTTC
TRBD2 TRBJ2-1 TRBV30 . CAWVAGGKQFF TGTGCCTGGGTAGCGGGAGGGAAGCAGTTCTTC
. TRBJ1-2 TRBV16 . CASSPTRDYGYTF TGTGCCAGCAGTCCAACAAGGGACTATGGCTACACCTTC
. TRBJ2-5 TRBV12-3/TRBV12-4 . CASREKGGAQYF TGTGCCAGCAGAGAAAAGGGCGGCGCCCAGTACTTC
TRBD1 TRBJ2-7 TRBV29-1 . CSVEGRGLGHEQYF TGCAGCGTTGAAGGCAGGGGGCTAGGCCACGAGCAGTACTTC
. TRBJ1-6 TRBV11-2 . CASSPQPGRNNSPLHF TGTGCCAGCAGCCCCCAACCGGGACGCAATAATTCACCCCTCCACTTT
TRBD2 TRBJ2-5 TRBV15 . CATRASGGGETQYF TGTGCCACCAGAGCTAGCGGGGGTGGGGAGACCCAGTACTTC
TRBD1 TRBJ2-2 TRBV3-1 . CASSQDRGQGPRAGELFF TGTGCCAGCAGCCAAGATCGCGGACAGGGGCCGCGTGCGGGGGAGCTGTTTTTT
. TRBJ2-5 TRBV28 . CASSPRARGNQYF TGTGCCAGCAGCCCCAGGGCCCGCGGGAACCAGTACTTC
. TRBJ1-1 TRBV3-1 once CASSRRVGNTEAFF TGTGCCAGCAGCCGAAGGGTAGGGAACACTGAAGCTTTCTTT
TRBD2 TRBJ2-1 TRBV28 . CASSLGGDEQFF TGTGCCAGCAGTTTGGGGGGGGATGAGCAGTTCTTC
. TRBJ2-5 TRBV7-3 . CASSRGHGETQYF TGTGCCAGCAGCCGGGGGCATGGGGAGACCCAGTACTTC
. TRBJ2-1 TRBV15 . CATSRVPGLLYNEQFF TGTGCCACCAGCAGGGTCCCGGGACTTCTATACAATGAGCAGTTCTTC
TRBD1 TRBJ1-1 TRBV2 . CASRVDRAAEAFF TGTGCCAGCAGGGTGGACAGGGCTGCTGAAGCTTTCTTT
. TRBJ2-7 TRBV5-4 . CASRGVGEQYF TGTGCCAGCAGAGGTGTAGGGGAGCAGTACTTC
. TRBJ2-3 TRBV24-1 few CATSDSSSTDTQYF TGTGCCACCAGTGATTCCTCCAGCACAGATACGCAGTATTTT
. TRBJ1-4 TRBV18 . CASSPGGGLDGKLFF TGTGCCAGCTCACCGGGCGGAGGGTTGGACGGAAAACTGTTTTTT
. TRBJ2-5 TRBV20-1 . CSARPGPETQYF TGCAGTGCTAGGCCGGGACCAGAGACCCAGTACTTC
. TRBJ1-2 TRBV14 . CASSQDGPTITF TGTGCCAGCAGCCAAGATGGACCGACGATCACCTTC
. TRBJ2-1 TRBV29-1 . CSVTQAGSSYNEQFF TGCAGCGTCACCCAGGCGGGGAGCTCCTACAATGAGCAGTTCTTC
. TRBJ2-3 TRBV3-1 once CASSQGIATQYF TGTGCCAGCAGCCAAGGAATCGCCACGCAGTATTTT